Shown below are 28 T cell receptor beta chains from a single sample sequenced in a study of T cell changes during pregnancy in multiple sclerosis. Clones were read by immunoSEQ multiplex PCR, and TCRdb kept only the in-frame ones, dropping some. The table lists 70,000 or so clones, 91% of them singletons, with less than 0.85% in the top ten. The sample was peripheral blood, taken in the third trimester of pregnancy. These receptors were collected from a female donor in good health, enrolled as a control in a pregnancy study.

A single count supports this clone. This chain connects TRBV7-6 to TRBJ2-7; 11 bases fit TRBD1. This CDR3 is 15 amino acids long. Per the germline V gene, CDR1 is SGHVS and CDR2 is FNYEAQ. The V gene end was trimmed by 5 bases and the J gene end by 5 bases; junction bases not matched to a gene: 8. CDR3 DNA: TGTGCCAGCAGCCCCGGGACAGGGGGTGGGAACGAGCAGTACTTC. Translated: CASSPGTGGGNEQYF. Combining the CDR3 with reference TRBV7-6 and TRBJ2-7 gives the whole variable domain GAGVSQSPRYKVTKRGQDVALRCDPISGHVSLYWYRQALGQGPEFLTYFNYEAQQDKSGLPNDRFSAERPEGSISTLTIQRTEQRDSAMYRCASSPGTGGGNEQYFGPGTRLTVT.

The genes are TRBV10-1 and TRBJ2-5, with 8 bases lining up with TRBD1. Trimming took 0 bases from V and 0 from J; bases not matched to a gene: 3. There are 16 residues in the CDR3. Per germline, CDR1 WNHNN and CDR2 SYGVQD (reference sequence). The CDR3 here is CASSESRGPHQETQYF. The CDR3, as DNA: TGCGCCAGCAGTGAGTCCAGGGGGCCCCACCAAGAGACCCAGTACTTC.

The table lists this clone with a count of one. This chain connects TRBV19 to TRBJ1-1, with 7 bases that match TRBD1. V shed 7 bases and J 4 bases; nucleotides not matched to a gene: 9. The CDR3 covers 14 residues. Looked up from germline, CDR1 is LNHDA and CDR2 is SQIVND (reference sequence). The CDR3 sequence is CASTTHTGVTEAFF. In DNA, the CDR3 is TGTGCCAGTACCACTCATACAGGGGTCACTGAAGCTTTCTTT.

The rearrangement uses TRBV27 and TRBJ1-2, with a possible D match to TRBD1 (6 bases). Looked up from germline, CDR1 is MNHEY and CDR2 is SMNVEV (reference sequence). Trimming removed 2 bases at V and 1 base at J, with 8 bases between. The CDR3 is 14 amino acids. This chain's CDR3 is CASSLTGNNYGYTF. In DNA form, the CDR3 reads TGTGCCAGCAGTTTAACAGGGAATAACTATGGCTACACCTTC.

CDR3: CASSGSGLKNTEAFF. DNA of the CDR3: TGCGCCAGCAGCGGAAGCGGTCTGAAGAACACTGAAGCTTTCTTT. This chain links TRBV5-1 with TRBJ1-1; D remains ambiguous. Trimming stripped 4 bases from V and 1 base from J, with 14 bases between. Germline V gene data show CDR1 as SGHRS and CDR2 as YFSETQ. The CDR3 covers 15 residues.

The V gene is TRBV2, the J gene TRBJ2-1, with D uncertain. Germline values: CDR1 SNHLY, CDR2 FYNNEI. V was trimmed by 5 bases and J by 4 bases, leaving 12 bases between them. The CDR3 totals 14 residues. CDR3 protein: CASSNTVEYNEQFF. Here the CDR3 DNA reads TGTGCCAGCAGTAATACCGTAGAATACAATGAGCAGTTCTTC.

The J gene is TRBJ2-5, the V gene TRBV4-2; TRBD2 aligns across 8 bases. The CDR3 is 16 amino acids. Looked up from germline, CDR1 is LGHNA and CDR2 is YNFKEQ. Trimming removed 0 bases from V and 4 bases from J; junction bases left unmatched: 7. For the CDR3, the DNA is TGTGCCAGCAGCCAAGATCCGACGGGGGGGGGAGAGACCCAGTACTTC. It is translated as CASSQDPTGGGETQYF.

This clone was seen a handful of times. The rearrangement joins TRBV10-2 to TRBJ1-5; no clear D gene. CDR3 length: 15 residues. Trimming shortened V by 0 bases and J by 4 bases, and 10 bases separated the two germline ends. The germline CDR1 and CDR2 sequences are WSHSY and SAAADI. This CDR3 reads CASSESGSANQPQHF. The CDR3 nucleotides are TGCGCCAGCAGTGAGTCGGGCTCCGCAAATCAGCCCCAGCATTTT.

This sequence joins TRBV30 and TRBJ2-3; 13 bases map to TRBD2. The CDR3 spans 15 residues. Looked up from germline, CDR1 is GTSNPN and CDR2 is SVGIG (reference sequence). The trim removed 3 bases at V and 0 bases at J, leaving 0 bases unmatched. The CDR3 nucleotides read TGTGCCTGGAGACTAGCGGGAGGGAGCACAGATACGCAGTATTTT. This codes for CAWRLAGGSTDTQYF. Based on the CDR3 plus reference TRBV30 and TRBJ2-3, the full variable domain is SQTIHQWPATLVQPVGSPLSLECTVEGTSNPNLYWYRQAAGRGLQLLFYSVGIGQISSEVPQNLSASRPQDRQFILSSKKLLLSDSGFYLCAWRLAGGSTDTQYFGPGTRLTVL.

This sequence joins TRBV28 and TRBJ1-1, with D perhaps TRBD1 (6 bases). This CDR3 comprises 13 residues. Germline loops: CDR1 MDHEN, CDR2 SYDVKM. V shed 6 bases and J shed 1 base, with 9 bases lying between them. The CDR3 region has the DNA TGTGCCAGCAGAGTAGGGGGGAACACTGAAGCTTTCTTT. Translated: CASRVGGNTEAFF.

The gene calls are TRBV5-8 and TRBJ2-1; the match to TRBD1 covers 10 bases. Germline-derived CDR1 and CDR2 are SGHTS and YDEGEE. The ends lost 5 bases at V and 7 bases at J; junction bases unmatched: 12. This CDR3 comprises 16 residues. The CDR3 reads CASSWRGQGGRNEQFF. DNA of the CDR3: TGTGCCAGCAGTTGGCGAGGACAGGGGGGAAGAAATGAGCAGTTCTTC.

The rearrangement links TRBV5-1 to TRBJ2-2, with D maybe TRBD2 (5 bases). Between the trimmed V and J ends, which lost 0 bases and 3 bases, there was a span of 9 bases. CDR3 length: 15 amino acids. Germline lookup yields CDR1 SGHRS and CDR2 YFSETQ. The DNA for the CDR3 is TGCGCCAGCAGCTTGGTCCCGGAGGACACCGGGGAGCTGTTTTTT. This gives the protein CASSLVPEDTGELFF.

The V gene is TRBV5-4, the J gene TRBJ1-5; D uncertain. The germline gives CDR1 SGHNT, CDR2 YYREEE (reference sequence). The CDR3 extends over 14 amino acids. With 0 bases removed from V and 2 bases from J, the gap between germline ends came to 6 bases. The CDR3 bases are TGTGCCAGCAGCTTGGGGGGAGGCAATCAGCCCCAGCATTTT. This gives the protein CASSLGGGNQPQHF.

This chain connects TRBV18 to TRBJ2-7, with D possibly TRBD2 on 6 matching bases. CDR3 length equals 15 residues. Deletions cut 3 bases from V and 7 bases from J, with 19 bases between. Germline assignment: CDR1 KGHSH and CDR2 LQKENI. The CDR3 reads CASSPPGGGGGEQYF. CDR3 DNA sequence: TGTGCCAGCTCACCCCCCGGTGGGGGTGGGGGGGAGCAGTACTTC.

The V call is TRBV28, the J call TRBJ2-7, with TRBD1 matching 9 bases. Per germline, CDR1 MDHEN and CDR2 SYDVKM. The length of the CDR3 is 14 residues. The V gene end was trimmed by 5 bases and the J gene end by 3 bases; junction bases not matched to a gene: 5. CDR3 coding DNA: TGTGCCAGCAGTACCGGGACAGGGTTCTACGAGCAGTACTTC. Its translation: CASSTGTGFYEQYF. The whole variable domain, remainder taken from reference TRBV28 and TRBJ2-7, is DVKVTQSSRYLVKRTGEKVFLECVQDMDHENMFWYRQDPGLGLRLIYFSYDVKMKEKGDIPEGYSVSREKKERFSLILESASTNQTSMYLCASSTGTGFYEQYFGPGTRLTVT.

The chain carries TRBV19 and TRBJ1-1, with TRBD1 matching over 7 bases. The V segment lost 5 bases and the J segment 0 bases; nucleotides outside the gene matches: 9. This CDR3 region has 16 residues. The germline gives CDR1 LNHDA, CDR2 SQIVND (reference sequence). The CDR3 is CASSLTGRVMNTEAFF. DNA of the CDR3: TGTGCCAGTAGTCTGACAGGGCGAGTAATGAACACTGAAGCTTTCTTT.

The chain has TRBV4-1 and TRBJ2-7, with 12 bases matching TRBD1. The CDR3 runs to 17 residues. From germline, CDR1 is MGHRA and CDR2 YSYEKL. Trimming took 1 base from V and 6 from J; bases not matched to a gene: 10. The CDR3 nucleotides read TGCGCCAGCAGCCAAGTGACGTGGGACAGGGGGCTCTCCGAGCAGTACTTC. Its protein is CASSQVTWDRGLSEQYF.

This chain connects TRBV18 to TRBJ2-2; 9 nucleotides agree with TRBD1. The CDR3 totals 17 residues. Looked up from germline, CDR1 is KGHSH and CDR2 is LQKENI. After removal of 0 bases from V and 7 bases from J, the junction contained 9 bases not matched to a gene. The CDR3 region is CASSPPTEDRGIGELFF. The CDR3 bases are TGTGCCAGCTCACCACCTACCGAGGACAGGGGAATCGGGGAGCTGTTTTTT.

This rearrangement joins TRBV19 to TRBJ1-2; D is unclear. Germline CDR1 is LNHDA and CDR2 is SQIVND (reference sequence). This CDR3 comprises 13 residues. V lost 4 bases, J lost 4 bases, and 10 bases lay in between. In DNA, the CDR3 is TGTGCCAGTAGTAAGGTACAGCTCTATGGCTACACCTTC. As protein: CASSKVQLYGYTF.

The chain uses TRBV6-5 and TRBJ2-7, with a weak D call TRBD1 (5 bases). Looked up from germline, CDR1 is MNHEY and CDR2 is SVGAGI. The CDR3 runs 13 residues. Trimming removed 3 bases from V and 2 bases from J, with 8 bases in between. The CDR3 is CASSYQGTYEQYF. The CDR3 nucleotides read TGTGCCAGCAGTTATCAGGGTACCTACGAGCAGTACTTC.

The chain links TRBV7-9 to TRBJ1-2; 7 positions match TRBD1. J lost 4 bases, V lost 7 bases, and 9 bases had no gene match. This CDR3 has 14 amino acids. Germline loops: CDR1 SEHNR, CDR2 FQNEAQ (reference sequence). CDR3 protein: CASTPQGTAYGYTF. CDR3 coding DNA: TGTGCCAGCACTCCACAGGGGACGGCCTATGGCTACACCTTC.

The CDR3 DNA sequence: TGTGCCAGCAGTTTATCGGGCTATGGCTACACCTTC. Translation gives CASSLSGYGYTF. V gene TRBV28 combines with J gene TRBJ1-2; D is undetermined. CDR1 MDHEN and CDR2 SYDVKM come from the germline V gene. Trimming took 1 base from V and 4 from J, leaving 4 bases between them. This CDR3 region has 12 residues.

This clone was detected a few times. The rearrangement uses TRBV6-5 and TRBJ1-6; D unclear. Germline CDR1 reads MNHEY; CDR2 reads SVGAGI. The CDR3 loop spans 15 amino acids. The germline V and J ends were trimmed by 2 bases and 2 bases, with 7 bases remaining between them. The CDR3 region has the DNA TGTGCCAGCAGTTACGAGGGTCCCTATAATTCACCCCTCCACTTT. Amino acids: CASSYEGPYNSPLHF.

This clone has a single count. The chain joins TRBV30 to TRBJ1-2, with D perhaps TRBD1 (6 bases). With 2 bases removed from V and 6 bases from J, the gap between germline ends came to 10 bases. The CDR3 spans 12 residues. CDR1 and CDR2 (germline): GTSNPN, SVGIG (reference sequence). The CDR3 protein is CAWSFNRDGYTF. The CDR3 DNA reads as TGTGCCTGGAGTTTTAACAGGGATGGCTACACCTTC.

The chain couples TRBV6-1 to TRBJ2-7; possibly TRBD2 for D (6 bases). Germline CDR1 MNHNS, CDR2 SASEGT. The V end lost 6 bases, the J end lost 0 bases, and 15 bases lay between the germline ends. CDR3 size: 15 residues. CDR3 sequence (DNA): TGTGCCAGCAGAGCCCTGGACGGGAGCTCCTACGAGCAGTACTTC. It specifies CASRALDGSSYEQYF.

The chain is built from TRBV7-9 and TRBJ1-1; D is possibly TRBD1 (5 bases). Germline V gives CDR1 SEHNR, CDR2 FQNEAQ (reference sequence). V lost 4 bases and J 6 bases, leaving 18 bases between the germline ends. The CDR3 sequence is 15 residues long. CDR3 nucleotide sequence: TGTGCCAGCAGCTCGGAATCACAGGTGAGCTCTGAAGCTTTCTTT. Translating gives CASSSESQVSSEAFF.

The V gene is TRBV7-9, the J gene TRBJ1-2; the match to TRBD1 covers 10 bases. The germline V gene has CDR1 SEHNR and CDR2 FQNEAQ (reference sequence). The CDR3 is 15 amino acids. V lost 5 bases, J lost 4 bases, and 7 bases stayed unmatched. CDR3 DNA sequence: TGTGCCAGCAGCGAGACAGGGGGCGCGGTCTATGGCTACACCTTC. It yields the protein CASSETGGAVYGYTF.

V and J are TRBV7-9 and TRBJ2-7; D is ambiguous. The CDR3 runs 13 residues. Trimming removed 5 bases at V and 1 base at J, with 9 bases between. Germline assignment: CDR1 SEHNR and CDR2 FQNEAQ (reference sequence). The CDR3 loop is CASSAPQSYEQYF. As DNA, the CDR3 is TGTGCCAGCAGCGCCCCTCAGTCCTACGAGCAGTACTTC.